This record looks at one T cell receptor (beta chain) sequence and its context. The repertoire was sequenced with immunoSEQ multiplex PCR; TCRdb's copy has only in-frame clones and lacks some. This table holds about 69,000 clones, 88% found once. The CDR3 has 16 amino acids. Germline CDR1 and CDR2: SGHTA and FQGNSA. V shed 5 bases and J 3 bases; nucleotides not matched to a gene: 6. These data belong to a study of technical replicates of blood from a handful of donors. The specimen sequenced was PBMCs. This TCR came from a human donor in good health. Some clones in this sample may be carry-over from other donors' samples. This chain uses TRBV7-2 with TRBJ2-1; 11 bases agree with TRBD2. The chain's CDR3 is CASSEAGTSGYNEQFF. The CDR3 DNA is TGTGCCAGCAGCGAAGCCGGGACTAGCGGCTACAATGAGCAGTTCTTC.